This entry is about one T cell receptor beta chain. Repertoires were generated with immunoSEQ multiplex PCR, while TCRdb's copy carries only in-frame clones and drops some. Of more than 110,000 clones listed, roughly 92% were seen once; the top ten hold about 11%. The record originates from a study of control samples from healthy donors and cancer patients. V was clipped by 6 bases and J by 5 bases, with 14 bases between them. CDR1 and CDR2 (germline): MNHEY, SVGEGT. The CDR3 runs 14 residues. Sample: blood. The sequence was obtained from a man between 25 and 39 years old in good health. The chain couples TRBV6-2 or TRBV6-3 to TRBJ1-5; D is possibly TRBD1 (5 bases). The DNA for the CDR3 is TGTGCCAGCAGCGTTATGGGGGGGGATCAGCCCCAGCATTTT. Residues: CASSVMGGDQPQHF.